This T cell receptor (beta chain) was identified in a study of CD8 T cells in Susac syndrome. The sequenced target, TCR beta, came from blood CD8+ and CD4+ T cells. The controls, all healthy donors, were matched for age and sex. It was negative isolation that provided the CD8+ and CD4+ T cells, whereas TEMRA cells were enriched by FACS. The germline CDR1 and CDR2 sequences are KGHSH and LQKENI. The CDR3 consists of 14 residues. Trimming stripped 5 bases from V and 1 base from J, with 9 bases between. An input of roughly 0.45 to 1 ug of RNA was subjected to reverse transcription using random hexamers. An immunoSEQ multiplex PCR amplified TCR beta CDR3 over 54 Vbeta and 13 Jbeta. One entry per CDR3 protein results from TCRdb running MiXCR on the immunoSEQ multiplex PCR reads. The data show approximately 110,000 distinct CDR3 sequences, around 95% seen once.

Sample: CD4+ T cells from PBMCs. The TCR comes from a human donor in good health. This chain uses TRBV18 with TRBJ1-5; D uncertain. CDR3: CASSALDSNQPQHF. The CDR3 DNA sequence: TGTGCCAGCTCAGCCCTCGACAGCAATCAGCCCCAGCATTTT.